Listed here is a single TCR beta chain. Its antigen is not yet known. Qualities for individual bases were not recorded, and no much larger clone is one base off. Distinct nucleotide sequences in the sample also encode this CDR3. The donors were healthy, HIV-negative adults with no recently reported acute infections or vaccinations. Every donor was a Caucasian adult residing in Nashville, Tennessee, USA. CD4+ T cells were enriched by magnetic negative selection; naive cells were then positively selected on CD45RA, and the negative fraction formed the memory subset. Blood was collected by leukapheresis, and PBMCs were isolated by Ficoll-Histopaque density gradient centrifugation and then cryopreserved in liquid nitrogen vapor phase. Analytical flow cytometry was used to check the purity and quantity of each magnetically sorted T cell population. Each sorted fraction had its genomic DNA isolated and then quantified by UV absorbance on a Nanodrop 2000c.

Using the deep immunoSEQ assay, TCR CDR3 regions were amplified from genomic DNA by multiplex PCR. Extracted genomic DNA from each cell subset was spread evenly across all wells of several immunoSEQ 96-well plates, with each plate serving as a replicate. Each replicate PCR for sorted subsets received about 220 ng genomic DNA, equal to roughly 30,000 T cell genomes. Purified libraries were quantified with a Qubit 3.0 fluorometer, sized on a Bioanalyzer 2100, and re-quantified with the KAPA Library Quantification kit. Every immunoSEQ 96-well plate was sequenced on a separate single-read 150-cycle Illumina NextSeq 550 flow cell. The published analysis was carried out like this. Because the immunoSEQ output included only junctional sequences and no quality scores, the filtering could not be the same as the filtering used for full-length reads. Sequences were annotated with PyIR, a Python wrapper for IgBLAST v1.9, and V/J genes and CDR3 were assigned using IMGT germline references. Reads with weak V/J assignments (E-value above 1e-6), missing CDR3, stop codons, out-of-frame junctions, or ambiguous translated residues were removed. V3J clonotypes were defined as sequences sharing the same inferred V gene, J gene, and CDR3 amino acid sequence. Percentage overlap between repertoires was computed as shared unique clonotypes divided by the size of the smaller repertoire. Repertoire richness was assessed with RTK rarefaction, the Chao1 estimator, and Recon v2.1 estimates of unobserved clonotypes. Generation probabilities were computed with OLGA for all TCRbeta clonotypes obtained by the gDNA method from several donors. What TCRdb holds here is the immuneACCESS table cut down to in-frame rearrangements. Part of the clones is not present; checked against another copy, under half of the missing clones reflect an unresolved V gene, and the others are unexplained. V, J and clone size derive from that table, while D and trimming were established from the DNA sequence. The sample contains 950,000 to 1,200,000 clones, 77% of them found a single time. Approximately 0.95% of the sample is in the top ten clones.

From the cysteine up to the phenylalanine, the CDR3 has a length of 13 residues. Here the CDR3 DNA is all that survives: 39 bases in frame from base 1. CDR1 GTSNPN and CDR2 SVGIG were looked up in the germline V gene (reference sequence). Relative to germline, V is missing 3 bases and J is missing 4 bases, with 4 bases of the junction outside any gene match. The data originate from a study of shared clonotypes between healthy human individuals (TCRdb year 2020). Study-wide context: A few men and two women, aged 18 to 49 years, made up the cohort. For each donor, three plates each were used for CD4 naive and CD4 memory, two plates were used for CD8 naive, and one plate was used for CD8 memory. Blood TCR repertoires of five healthy adults were deeply sequenced to estimate repertoire size and the extent of clonotype sharing between individuals. Libraries were prepared and TCR repertoires were sequenced by different laboratories using diverse techniques, in order to increase sequencing depth and limit assay-specific biases. Per donor, leukapheresis produced somewhere between about 0.85 and 8.9 billion PBMCs.

Broader findings and caveats from the paper: Incomplete sequencing was indicated by rarefaction of sorted-subset datasets, despite the large sequencing depth. Naive subsets generally had larger estimated clonotype richness than memory subsets did. About 4.5% of naive CD4, more than 3% of naive CD8, around 2.3% of memory CD4, and about 0.4% of memory CD8 clonotypes were shared across four donors. Pairwise subsampling led to the expectation that sequencing depth would affect the degree of clonotype sharing among donors. Only blood was sampled, and tissue TCR repertoires likely differ from those in blood. Clonotypes shared by all four sorted-subset donors showed higher generation probabilities than non-shared clonotypes. The genetic and exposure-history diversity represented was limited by the small number of donors.

The specimen sequenced was memory CD4+ T cells from PBMCs. Read against the paper, the sample's cell subset or site label means: CD45RA-negative fraction. The sequence joins TRBV30 to TRBJ2-5; 8 of the junction bases match TRBD1. This TCR came from a young man in good health. Some clones in this sample may be carry-over from other donors' samples. The bases are TGTGCCTGGAGCCGAACAGGGGGAGAGACCCAGTACTTC. Its protein is CAWSRTGGETQYF.